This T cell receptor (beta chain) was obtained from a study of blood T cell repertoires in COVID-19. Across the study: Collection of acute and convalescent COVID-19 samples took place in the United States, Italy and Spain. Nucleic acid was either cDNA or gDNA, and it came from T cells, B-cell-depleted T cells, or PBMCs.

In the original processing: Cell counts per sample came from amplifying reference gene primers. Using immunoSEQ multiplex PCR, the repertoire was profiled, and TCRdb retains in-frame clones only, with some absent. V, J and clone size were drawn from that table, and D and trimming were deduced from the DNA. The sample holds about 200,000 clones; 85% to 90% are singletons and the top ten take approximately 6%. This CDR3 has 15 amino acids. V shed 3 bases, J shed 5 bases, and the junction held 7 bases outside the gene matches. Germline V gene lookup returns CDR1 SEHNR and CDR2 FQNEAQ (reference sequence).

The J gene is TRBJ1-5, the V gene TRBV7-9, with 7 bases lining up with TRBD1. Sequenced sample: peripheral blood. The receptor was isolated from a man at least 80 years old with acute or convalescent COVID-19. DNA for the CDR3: TGTGCCAGCAGCTTTTCCGACAGGGTGCATCAGCCCCAGCATTTT. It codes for CASSFSDRVHQPQHF.